This T cell receptor (beta chain) was sequenced for a study of blood T cell repertoires in COVID-19. Study-level background: The United States, Italy and Spain supplied acute and convalescent COVID-19 samples.

All recovered Cohort 3 donors got two negative PCRs, got clearance, or saw symptom resolution. As handled by the study authors: Reference gene primers were amplified, and this amplification served to estimate nucleated cell counts. Sequenced by immunoSEQ multiplex PCR; TCRdb stores in-frame clones only, minus some. D and trimming were read from the DNA, whereas the V and J calls and clone size are those reported in that table. The table lists approximately 310,000 clones, roughly nine tenths of them singletons. The receptor's source is a man aged 60-69 years who had recovered from COVID-19. The sample consisted of PBMCs or T cells enriched from blood (not recorded which).

CDR3 residues: CAWTVPGEVKAFF. CDR3 coding DNA: TGTGCCTGGACTGTACCAGGGGAAGTAAAAGCTTTCTTT. The J gene is TRBJ1-1, the V gene TRBV30; D may be TRBD1 (6 bases). Trimming took 4 bases from V and 9 from J, leaving 18 bases between them. The CDR3 spans 13 residues. CDR1 and CDR2 (germline): GTSNPN, SVGIG (reference sequence).